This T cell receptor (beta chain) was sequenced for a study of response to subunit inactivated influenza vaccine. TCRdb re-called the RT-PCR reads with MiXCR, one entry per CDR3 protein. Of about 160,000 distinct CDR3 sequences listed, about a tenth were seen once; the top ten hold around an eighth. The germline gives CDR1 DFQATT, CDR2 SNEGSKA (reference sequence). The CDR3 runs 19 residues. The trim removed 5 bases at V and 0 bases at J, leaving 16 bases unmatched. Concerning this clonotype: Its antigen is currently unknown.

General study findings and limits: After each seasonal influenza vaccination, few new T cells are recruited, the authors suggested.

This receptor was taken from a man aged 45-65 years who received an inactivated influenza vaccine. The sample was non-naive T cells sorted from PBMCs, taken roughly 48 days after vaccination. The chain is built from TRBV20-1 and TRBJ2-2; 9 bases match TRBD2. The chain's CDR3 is CSALGKGLASTANTGELFF. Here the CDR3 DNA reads TGCAGTGCTTTAGGAAAGGGACTAGCCTCTACTGCGAACACCGGGGAGCTGTTTTTT.